This T cell receptor beta chain was found in a study of Ad26.COV2.S vaccination and SARS-CoV-2 variants. For the study at large: The study gave Ad26.COV2.S intramuscularly, once or twice 56 days apart.

The V gene's germline CDR1 is SQVTM and CDR2 ANQGSEA. This CDR3 spans 10 amino acids. Trimming took off 7 bases at V and 8 bases at J, with 11 bases between the two ends. The table came from immunoSEQ multiplex PCR; TCRdb's copy has only in-frame clones and leaves some out. Of some 520,000 clones in the sample, around nine tenths are singletons; the top ten hold around 13%. Treatment of the sample: about 20 received Ad26.COV2.S at low or high dose, single or two shots; about five received placebo; per-sample allocation not given. Samples analyzed were those drawn on day 63 after the first vaccine or placebo injection.

The rearrangement links TRBV29-1 to TRBJ1-1; no reliable D call. The sequencing here drew on peripheral blood, taken in a trial of Ad26.COV2.S vaccine versus placebo. The source of this sequence is a person aged 18-60 years who received the Ad26.COV2.S COVID-19 vaccine or a placebo. CDR3 sequence (DNA): TGCAGCGCAGCTGCGGGGGAAGCTTTCTTT. It translates to CSAAAGEAFF.